One sample yielded the 24 T cell receptor beta chains listed below, sequenced in a study of spatial heterogeneity in lung cancer. Sample time point: sample taken at primary tumor resection. Study results and caveats: The number of expanded tumor alpha and beta chains correlated with mutation number.

TCRdb analysed the 5' RACE reads with MiXCR anew, one entry per CDR3 protein. The table records around 2,800 distinct CDR3 sequences, roughly 7% of them present only once. No antigen has been assigned to these receptors. The source material was lung tumor tissue, sampled at surgery. These receptors all stem from a female donor with early-stage non-small cell lung cancer.

The rearrangement joins TRBV19 to TRBJ1-4; D not resolved. Germline V gene lookup returns CDR1 LNHDA and CDR2 SQIVND (reference sequence). The CDR3 totals 14 residues. The germline V and J ends were trimmed by 3 bases and 4 bases, with 9 bases remaining between them. The chain's CDR3 is CASSMRGINEKLFF. The DNA for the CDR3 is TGTGCCAGTAGTATGAGAGGGATTAATGAAAAACTGTTTTTT.

Sample share makes this clonotype large. One junction end does not reproduce the germline sequence, and a read error may be involved. The J gene is TRBJ1-5, the V gene TRBV9; no clear D. There are 13 residues in the CDR3. Germline values: CDR1 SGDLS, CDR2 YYNGEE. This CDR3 is CASSVASDQPQHF. The CDR3 region has the DNA TGTGCCAGCAGCGTAGCTAGCGATCAGCCCCAGCATTTT.

This clonotype is medium-sized. The chain uses TRBV29-1 and TRBJ2-3, with D uncertain. The V gene's germline CDR1 is SQVTM and CDR2 ANQGSEA. The CDR3 sequence is 11 residues long. V was clipped by 7 bases and J by 6 bases, with 11 bases between them. The CDR3: CSAYSPDTQYF. The CDR3 bases are TGCAGCGCCTACTCTCCGGATACGCAGTATTTT.

The chain employs TRBV6-5 and TRBJ2-7; no clear D. The V end lost 5 bases, the J end lost 0 bases, and 17 bases lay between the germline ends. Germline V gene sequence: CDR1 MNHEY, CDR2 SVGAGI. The CDR3 has 16 residues. The CDR3 loop reads CASSVRGPYLSYEQYF. CDR3 DNA: TGTGCCAGCAGTGTCCGTGGCCCCTACCTCTCCTACGAGCAGTACTTC.

By share, this clonotype ranks as large (0.1 to 1%). The chain carries TRBV10-3 and TRBJ1-5, with no clear D. Germline CDR1 is ENHRY and CDR2 is SYGVKD. The germline V and J ends were trimmed by 3 bases and 0 bases, with 9 bases remaining between them. The CDR3 sequence is 15 residues long. The CDR3 region is CAISDPTTSNQPQHF. The CDR3 DNA reads TGTGCCATCAGTGATCCCACGACTAGCAATCAGCCCCAGCATTTT.

The V and J genes are TRBV18 and TRBJ1-2; TRBD1 might be the D (5 bases). V was pared by 3 bases and J by 6 bases, with 11 bases between. The CDR3 extends over 13 amino acids. In germline, CDR1 is KGHSH, CDR2 LQKENI. The CDR3 DNA sequence: TGTGCCAGCTCACCGGAGCAGGGTGATGGCTACACCTTC. This sequence encodes CASSPEQGDGYTF.

This clonotype is termed medium-sized. The chain carries TRBV5-1 and TRBJ1-1; 9 bases map to TRBD1. V lost 0 bases, J lost 4 bases, and 1 base stayed unmatched. CDR3 size: 14 residues. CDR1 and CDR2 from the germline V gene are SGHRS and YFSETQ. The chain's CDR3 is CASSLEQGATEAFF. DNA of the CDR3: TGCGCCAGCAGCTTGGAACAGGGGGCCACTGAAGCTTTCTTT.

This clonotype came up many times. The V gene is TRBV20-1, the J gene TRBJ2-3; 11 bases match TRBD2. The V and J ends lost 3 bases and 3 bases, in that order; junction bases with no gene match: 23. Germline CDR1 reads DFQATT; CDR2 reads SNEGSKA (reference sequence). CDR3 size: 21 residues. CDR3 protein: CSASVPTGTGRGTSGTDTQYF. The CDR3 coding sequence is TGCAGTGCTAGTGTCCCCACCGGGACAGGGAGGGGGACTAGCGGAACAGATACGCAGTATTTT.

By sample fraction, this clonotype is medium-sized. The V call is TRBV9, the J call TRBJ2-1; 8 bases line up with TRBD2. The CDR3 sequence is 16 residues long. Per the germline V gene, CDR1 is SGDLS and CDR2 is YYNGEE. The V gene end was trimmed by 0 bases and the J gene end by 8 bases; junction bases not matched to a gene: 10. The CDR3 here is CASSVVGGVRSHEQFF. For the CDR3, the DNA is TGTGCCAGCAGCGTAGTCGGGGGGGTCCGGAGTCATGAGCAGTTCTTC.

The rearrangement links TRBV7-3 to TRBJ2-5, with D tentatively TRBD1 or TRBD2 (5 bases each). The V end was cut by 4 bases, the J end by 6 bases, with 15 bases between. The CDR3 covers 14 residues. In germline, CDR1 is SGHTA, CDR2 FQGTGA. In DNA, the CDR3 is TGTGCCAGCAGCTCCACCGGGGCCCCCCAGACCCAGTACTTC. Translation gives CASSSTGAPQTQYF.

By proportion, this clonotype is medium-sized. The gene calls are TRBV11-2 and TRBJ1-6; unclear D gene. The CDR3 is made up of 17 amino acids. V lost 5 bases to trimming and J lost 0 bases, with 14 bases between them. Germline CDR1 SGHAT, CDR2 FQNNGV. CDR3 sequence: CASSRFTMSSYNSPLHF. The CDR3 nucleotides are TGTGCCAGCAGCCGGTTCACCATGAGCTCCTATAATTCACCCCTCCACTTT.

By share, this clonotype counts as medium-sized. The CDR3 is CATGQGAAEQYF. The CDR3 coding sequence is TGTGCCACGGGACAGGGGGCCGCCGAGCAGTACTTC. The rearrangement links TRBV7-2 to TRBJ2-7; TRBD1 aligns across 12 bases. CDR1 SGHTA and CDR2 FQGNSA come from the germline V gene. This CDR3 has 12 residues. The trim removed 10 bases at V and 6 bases at J, leaving 4 bases unmatched.

This clonotype was seen a handful of times. The chain is built from TRBV4-3 and TRBJ1-1; no reliable D call. Trimming took 0 bases from V and 1 from J, leaving 9 bases between them. CDR1 and CDR2 from the germline V gene are LGHNA and YSLEER. The CDR3 contains 15 residues. The CDR3: CASSQDLVTNTEAFF. CDR3 DNA: TGCGCCAGCAGCCAAGATCTTGTAACGAACACTGAAGCTTTCTTT.

This clonotype was counted ten times or more. Germline is not matched at one junction end, which may reflect a read error. This rearrangement joins TRBV7-9 to TRBJ2-1; 10 bases align to TRBD2. Germline lookup yields CDR1 SEHNR and CDR2 FQNEAQ (reference sequence). The CDR3 spans 17 residues. CDR3 nucleotide sequence: TGTGTCAGCAGCGCACGAAGGCTAGCGGGGGACCCCAATGAGCAGTTCTTC. This gives the protein CVSSARRLAGDPNEQFF.

This chain links TRBV5-1 with TRBJ2-2; TRBD1 matches 7 bases. In germline, CDR1 is SGHRS, CDR2 YFSETQ. The CDR3 runs to 16 residues. J lost 5 bases, V lost 4 bases, and 11 bases had no gene match. The chain's CDR3 is CASSPLRQGRTGELFF. The DNA for the CDR3 is TGCGCCAGCAGCCCGCTCAGACAGGGAAGGACCGGGGAGCTGTTTTTT.

This clonotype is labeled as medium-sized (0.01 to 0.1%). The rearrangement joins TRBV5-1 to TRBJ1-1; possibly TRBD1 for D (6 bases). Trimming removed 2 bases at V and 0 bases at J, with 23 bases between. CDR1 is SGHRS, CDR2 YFSETQ, per germline. This CDR3 contains 19 residues. This chain's CDR3 is CASSFQRGMGTMMNTEAFF. The CDR3 nucleotides are TGCGCCAGCAGCTTTCAGAGAGGGATGGGGACAATGATGAACACTGAAGCTTTCTTT.

By proportion, this clonotype is large. The V gene is TRBV15, the J gene TRBJ2-7; D is uncertain. This CDR3 is 15 amino acids long. The germline CDR1 and CDR2 sequences are LNHNV and YYDKDF (reference sequence). V lost 1 base, J lost 0 bases, and 10 bases lay in between. Here the CDR3 reads CATSRGPGSSYEQYF. The DNA for the CDR3 is TGTGCCACCAGCAGAGGACCGGGCAGCTCCTACGAGCAGTACTTC.

This clonotype is judged medium-sized (0.01 to 0.1%). The chain uses TRBV7-2 and TRBJ2-5; TRBD2 agrees at 10 bases. V gave up 5 bases and J gave up 6 bases; unmatched junction bases: 9. The CDR3 sequence is 15 residues long. Germline CDR1 is SGHTA and CDR2 is FQGNSA. The CDR3 spells CASSQQRGGAKTQYF. CDR3 sequence (DNA): TGTGCCAGCAGCCAACAGCGGGGGGGCGCAAAGACCCAGTACTTC.

By proportion, this clonotype is medium-sized. V is TRBV7-9 and J is TRBJ1-1, with D tentatively TRBD1 (5 bases). Germline CDR1 reads SEHNR; CDR2 reads FQNEAQ (reference sequence). This CDR3 is 13 amino acids long. The ends were cut back, 2 bases at V and 7 bases at J, with 11 bases in the middle. The CDR3 DNA reads TGTGCCAGCAGCTTAAGAAGGGGTGGTGAAGCTTTCTTT. It translates to CASSLRRGGEAFF.

In its sample, this clonotype was seen many times. This rearrangement joins TRBV6-5 to TRBJ1-1; TRBD1 matches at 10 bases. The germline V gene encodes CDR1 MNHEY and CDR2 SVGAGI. The CDR3 has 14 residues. The V and J ends lost 8 bases and 7 bases, in that order; junction bases with no gene match: 10. The CDR3 region has the DNA TGTGCCAGCTACCCGGGGACAGGGGCGATTGAAGCTTTCTTT. Translating gives CASYPGTGAIEAFF.

By proportion, this clonotype is medium-sized (0.01 to 0.1%). This sequence joins TRBV15 and TRBJ1-5; D might be TRBD1 (5 bases). This CDR3 has 15 amino acids. Per germline, CDR1 LNHNV and CDR2 YYDKDF (reference sequence). V lost 1 base and J 5 bases, leaving 12 bases between the germline ends. CDR3 loop: CATSRGGLEHQPQHF. As DNA, the CDR3 is TGTGCCACCAGCAGAGGGGGGTTAGAGCATCAGCCCCAGCATTTT.

This clonotype rates as medium-sized. The gene calls are TRBV28 and TRBJ2-3; D not resolved. This CDR3 has 15 amino acids. CDR1 MDHEN and CDR2 SYDVKM come from the germline V gene. V was clipped by 4 bases and J by 1 base, with 12 bases between them. The CDR3 region is CASSSKAPGTDTQYF. Written as DNA, the CDR3 is TGTGCCAGCAGTTCGAAAGCGCCGGGCACAGATACGCAGTATTTT. Drawing the rest from reference TRBV28 and TRBJ2-3, the complete variable domain is DVKVTQSSRYLVKRTGEKVFLECVQDMDHENMFWYRQDPGLGLRLIYFSYDVKMKEKGDIPEGYSVSREKKERFSLILESASTNQTSMYLCASSSKAPGTDTQYFGPGTRLTVL.

This clonotype is medium-sized. The chain employs TRBV7-9 and TRBJ2-1; D possibly corresponds to TRBD2 (6 bases). V shed 4 bases and J shed 10 bases, with 26 bases lying between them. The CDR3 has 17 amino acids. The germline gives CDR1 SEHNR, CDR2 FQNEAQ (reference sequence). CDR3 bases: TGTGCCAGCAGCTCTACAATAACGACTAGACGGGGTCGGGAGCAGTTCTTC. It encodes CASSSTITTRRGREQFF.

The chain joins TRBV29-1 to TRBJ2-2; D unclear. The CDR3 runs 11 residues. Germline CDR1 and CDR2: SQVTM and ANQGSEA. V was trimmed by 7 bases and J by 2 bases, leaving 5 bases between them. CDR3 nucleotides: TGCAGCGCCGGAAACACCGGGGAGCTGTTTTTT. As protein: CSAGNTGELFF.